This T cell receptor (beta chain) appears in the sequencing data of a study of control samples from healthy donors and cancer patients. Germline-derived CDR1 and CDR2 are MNHEY and SVGAGI. The CDR3 totals 14 residues. V shed 7 bases, J shed 1 base, and the junction held 7 bases outside the gene matches. The data were produced by immunoSEQ multiplex PCR, yet TCRdb's version contains in-frame clones alone and is incomplete. The data show 100,000 to 150,000 clones, with 90% seen just once and 2% to 2.5% held by the top ten. The sample was blood. The genes are TRBV6-5 and TRBJ2-7, with 7 bases fitting TRBD1. This clonotype originated in a man between 18 and 29 years old in good health. In DNA, the CDR3 is TGTGCCAGCACCCGACAGGGAGTGTCCTACGAGCAGTACTTC. Protein: CASTRQGVSYEQYF.